The clone carrying this T cell receptor beta chain was recorded many times. Antigen unknown. V lost 4 bases, J lost 6 bases, and 16 bases lay in between. Germline V gene sequence: CDR1 SEHNR, CDR2 FQNEAQ (reference sequence). CDR3 size: 14 residues. The data belong to a study of CD8 T cells in ankylosing spondylitis. Study conclusions and caveats: For ankylosing spondylitis blood, a TCR beta motif of 7 to 9 highly homologous variants appeared characteristic.

5'-RACE, quantitative and with molecular barcodes, yielded the TCR beta libraries. TCRdb independently ran MiXCR on the 5' RACE reads; one entry per CDR3 protein. Of about 150,000 distinct CDR3 sequences in the sample, about 32% were seen once. The specimen was synovial fluid, either unsorted or a sorted T cell fraction (not recorded which). The chain joins TRBV7-9 to TRBJ2-7; D tentatively reads TRBD1 or TRBD2 (6 bases each). The origin of this receptor is a male donor with ankylosing spondylitis. CDR3 sequence (DNA): TGTGCCAGCAGCTCCTCGGGGGACACAGGCGAGCAGTACTTC. Its translation: CASSSSGDTGEQYF. The entire variable domain, with the rest obtained from reference TRBV7-9 and TRBJ2-7, is as follows: DTGVSQNPRHKITKRGQNVTFRCDPISEHNRLYWYRQTLGQGPEFLTYFQNEAQLEKSRLLSDRFSAERPKGSFSTLEIQRTEQGDSAMYLCASSSSGDTGEQYFGPGTRLTVT.